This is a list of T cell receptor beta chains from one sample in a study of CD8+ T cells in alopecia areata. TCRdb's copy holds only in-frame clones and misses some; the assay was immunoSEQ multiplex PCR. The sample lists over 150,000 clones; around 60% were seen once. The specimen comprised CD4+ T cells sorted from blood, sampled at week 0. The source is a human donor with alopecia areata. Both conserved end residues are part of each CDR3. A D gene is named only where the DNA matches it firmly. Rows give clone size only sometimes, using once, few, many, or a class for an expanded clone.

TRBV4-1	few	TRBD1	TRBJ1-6	CASSQGETGGSPLHF	TGCGCCAGCAGCCAAGGGGAAACAGGGGGGTCACCCCTCCACTTT
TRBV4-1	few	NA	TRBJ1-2	CASSQDDGTGYGYTF	TGCGCCAGCAGCCAAGACGATGGGACGGGCTATGGCTACACCTTC
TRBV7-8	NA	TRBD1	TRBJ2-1	CASSPLTGGSEQFF	TGTGCCAGCAGCCCACTGACAGGGGGCAGTGAGCAGTTCTTC
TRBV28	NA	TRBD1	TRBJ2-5	CATRQGGQETQYF	TGTGCCACCCGACAGGGGGGACAAGAGACCCAGTACTTC
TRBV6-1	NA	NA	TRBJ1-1	CASLKQGGTEAFF	TGTGCCAGCCTTAAACAGGGAGGCACTGAAGCTTTCTTT
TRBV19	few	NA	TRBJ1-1	CATRTNTEAFF	TGTGCCACCCGGACGAACACTGAAGCTTTCTTT
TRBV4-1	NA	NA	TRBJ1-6	CASSPDKAIPPLHF	TGCGCCAGCAGCCCGGATAAGGCTATCCCACCCCTCCACTTT
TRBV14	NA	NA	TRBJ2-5	CASSHGETQYF	TGTGCCAGCAGCCACGGAGAGACCCAGTACTTC
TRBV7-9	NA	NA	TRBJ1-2	CASSPDSSDGYTF	TGTGCCAGCAGCCCAGACAGCAGCGATGGCTACACCTTC
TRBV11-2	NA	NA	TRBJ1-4	CASSKGFGEKLFF	TGTGCCAGCAGCAAAGGGTTCGGCGAAAAACTGTTTTTT
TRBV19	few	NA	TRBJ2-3	CASSIGQLGTDTQYF	TGTGCCAGTAGTATTGGCCAACTCGGGACAGATACGCAGTATTTT
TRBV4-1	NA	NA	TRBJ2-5	CASSLLGKETQYF	TGCGCCAGCAGCCTCCTCGGGAAAGAGACCCAGTACTTC
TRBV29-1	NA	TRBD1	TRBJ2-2	CRERDRVTGELFF	TGCAGAGAACGGGACAGGGTCACCGGGGAGCTGTTTTTT
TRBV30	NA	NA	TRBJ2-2	CAWSVSGARGELFF	TGTGCCTGGAGTGTCTCTGGGGCCAGGGGGGAGCTGTTTTTT
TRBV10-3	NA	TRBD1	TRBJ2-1	CAISEGTGVYNEQFF	TGTGCCATCAGTGAAGGGACAGGGGTCTACAATGAGCAGTTCTTC
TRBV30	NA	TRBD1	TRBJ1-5	CAWSPGGGPYSNQPQHF	TGTGCCTGGAGCCCAGGAGGGGGCCCGTATAGCAATCAGCCCCAGCATTTT
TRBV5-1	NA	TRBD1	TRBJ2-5	CASSQDRGETQYF	TGCGCCAGCAGCCAGGACAGGGGTGAGACCCAGTACTTC
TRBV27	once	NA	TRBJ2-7	CASSWRGSYEQYF	TGTGCCAGCAGTTGGCGGGGCTCCTACGAGCAGTACTTC
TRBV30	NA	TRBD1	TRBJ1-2	CAWRDRGNDGYTF	TGTGCCTGGAGAGACAGGGGGAATGATGGCTACACCTTC
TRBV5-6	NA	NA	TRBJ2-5	CASSVGETQYF	TGTGCCAGCAGCGTCGGAGAGACCCAGTACTTC
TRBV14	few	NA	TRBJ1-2	CASSPMGGYSGYTF	TGTGCCAGCAGCCCAATGGGGGGCTACTCCGGCTACACCTTC
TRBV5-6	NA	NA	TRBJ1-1	CASSSLRQTNTEAFF	TGTGCCAGCAGCTCCCTGAGACAGACGAACACTGAAGCTTTCTTT
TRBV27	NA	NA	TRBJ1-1	CASNRGDTEAFF	TGTGCCAGCAATAGAGGCGACACTGAAGCTTTCTTT
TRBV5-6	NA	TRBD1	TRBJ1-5	CASSLDRGQPQHF	TGTGCCAGCAGCTTGGACAGGGGTCAGCCCCAGCATTTT
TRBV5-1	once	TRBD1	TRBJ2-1	CASSSKQGERGEQFF	TGCGCCAGCAGCTCTAAACAGGGGGAAAGGGGTGAGCAGTTCTTC
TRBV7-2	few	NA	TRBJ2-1	CASSQQGGNTYNEQFF	TGTGCCAGCAGCCAGCAGGGGGGAAATACCTACAATGAGCAGTTCTTC
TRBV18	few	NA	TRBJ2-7	CASSRGDWSYEQYF	TGTGCCAGCTCCCGAGGGGATTGGTCCTACGAGCAGTACTTC
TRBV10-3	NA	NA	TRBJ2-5	CASIRHQETQYF	TGTGCCAGCATCAGACACCAAGAGACCCAGTACTTC
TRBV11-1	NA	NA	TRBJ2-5	CASSFPGGETQYF	TGTGCCAGCAGCTTTCCCGGAGGAGAGACCCAGTACTTC
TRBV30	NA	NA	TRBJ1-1	CAWSRIGSNTEAFF	TGTGCCTGGTCGCGGATAGGCTCGAACACTGAAGCTTTCTTT
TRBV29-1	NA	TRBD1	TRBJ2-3	CSVDRGQGGLIGTDTQYF	TGCAGCGTTGACAGGGGGCAGGGGGGACTGATAGGCACAGATACGCAGTATTTT
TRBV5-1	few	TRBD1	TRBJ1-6	CASRGTGGSPLHF	TGCGCCAGCAGGGGGACAGGGGGTTCACCCCTCCACTTT
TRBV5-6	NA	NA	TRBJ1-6	CASRGVENSPLHF	TGTGCCAGCAGGGGGGTAGAGAATTCACCCCTCCACTTT
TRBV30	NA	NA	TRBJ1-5	CAWSVYGSYQPQHF	TGTGCCTGGAGTGTTTATGGTAGCTATCAGCCCCAGCATTTT
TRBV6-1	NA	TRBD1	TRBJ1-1	CASRSQGARTEAFF	TGTGCCAGCCGTTCACAGGGGGCCAGGACTGAAGCTTTCTTT
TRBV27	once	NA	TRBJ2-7	CASSLFGVSSYEQYF	TGTGCCAGCAGTTTATTCGGGGTAAGCTCCTACGAGCAGTACTTC
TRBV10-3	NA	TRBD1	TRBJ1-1	CAISEGRTGTNTEAFF	TGTGCCATCAGTGAAGGAAGGACAGGGACGAACACTGAAGCTTTCTTT
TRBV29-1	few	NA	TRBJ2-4	CSVAAWMGNIQYF	TGCAGCGTTGCGGCCTGGATGGGAAACATTCAGTACTTC
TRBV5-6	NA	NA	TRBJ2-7	CASSLGRGSYEQYF	TGTGCCAGCAGCTTAGGGCGGGGATCCTACGAGCAGTACTTC
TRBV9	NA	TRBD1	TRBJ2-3	CASSPTGQGVNTDTQYF	TGTGCCAGCAGCCCCACCGGACAGGGGGTTAACACAGATACGCAGTATTTT
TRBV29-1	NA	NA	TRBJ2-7	CSVVGQQYEQYF	TGCAGCGTTGTAGGTCAACAATACGAGCAGTACTTC
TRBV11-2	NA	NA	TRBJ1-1	CASSPKVDGAFF	TGTGCCAGCAGCCCGAAAGTTGATGGAGCTTTCTTT
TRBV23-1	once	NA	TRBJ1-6	CASSHYVRQAGNSPLHF	TGCGCCAGCAGTCATTATGTTAGACAGGCTGGAAATTCACCCCTCCACTTT
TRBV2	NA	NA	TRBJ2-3	CASTPQFTTDTQYF	TGTGCCAGCACTCCCCAGTTCACCACAGATACGCAGTATTTT
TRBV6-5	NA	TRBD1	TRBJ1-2	CASKRPGQGAIGYTF	TGTGCCAGCAAAAGACCGGGACAGGGGGCGATTGGCTACACCTTC
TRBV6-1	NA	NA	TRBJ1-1	CASSEARGGGTEAFF	TGTGCCAGCAGTGAAGCTCGGGGCGGGGGCACTGAAGCTTTCTTT